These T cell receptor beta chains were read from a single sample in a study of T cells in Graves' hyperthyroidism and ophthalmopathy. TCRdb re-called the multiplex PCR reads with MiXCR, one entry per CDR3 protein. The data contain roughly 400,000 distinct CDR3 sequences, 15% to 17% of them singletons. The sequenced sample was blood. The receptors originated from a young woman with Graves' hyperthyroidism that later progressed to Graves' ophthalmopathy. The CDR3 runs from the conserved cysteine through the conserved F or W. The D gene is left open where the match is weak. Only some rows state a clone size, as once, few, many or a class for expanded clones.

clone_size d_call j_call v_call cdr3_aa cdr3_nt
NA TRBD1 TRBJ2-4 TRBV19 CASRSGQGGRNIQYF TGTGCCAGCCGGAGCGGACAGGGGGGTCGGAACATTCAGTACTTC
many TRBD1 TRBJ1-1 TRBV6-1 CASTTGGMNTEAFF TGTGCCAGCACAACAGGGGGCATGAACACTGAAGCTTTCTTT
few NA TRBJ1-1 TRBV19 CASRSGPGQAFF TGTGCCAGTAGGTCTGGGCCCGGCCAAGCTTTCTTT
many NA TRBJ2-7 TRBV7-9 CASSQHGEQYF TGTGCCAGCAGCCAACACGGCGAGCAGTACTTC
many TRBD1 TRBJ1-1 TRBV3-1 CASSQPIQGKAEAFF TGTGCCAGCAGCCAACCCATACAGGGGAAGGCTGAAGCTTTCTTT
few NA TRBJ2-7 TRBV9 CASSVVDRSYEQYF TGTGCCAGCAGCGTAGTTGACAGGTCCTACGAGCAGTACTTC
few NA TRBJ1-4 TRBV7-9 CASSSSGGDELFF TGTGCCAGCAGCTCATCCGGGGGAGATGAACTGTTTTTT
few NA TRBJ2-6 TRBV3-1 CASSQIEGKTWGANVLTF TGTGCCAGCAGCCAAATCGAGGGTAAAACGTGGGGGGCCAACGTCCTGACTTTC
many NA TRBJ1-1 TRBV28 CASSSRVTEAFF TGTGCCAGCAGTTCCCGGGTGACTGAAGCTTTCTTT
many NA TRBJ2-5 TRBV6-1 CASSPRGSRETQYF TGTGCCAGCAGTCCCCGCGGTAGCCGGGAGACCCAGTACTTC
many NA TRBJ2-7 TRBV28 CASSLSQSLITRSSYEQYF TGTGCCAGCAGTTTATCGCAGAGTCTCATTACAAGGAGCTCCTACGAGCAGTACTTC
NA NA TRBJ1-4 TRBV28 CASSLSSNLATNEKLFF TGTGCCAGCAGTTTATCGTCAAACCTTGCAACTAATGAAAAACTGTTTTTT
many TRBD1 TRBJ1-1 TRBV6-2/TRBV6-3 CASRYRDSLNTEAFF TGTGCCAGCAGATACCGGGACAGCCTGAACACTGAAGCTTTCTTT
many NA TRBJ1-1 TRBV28 CASSHIFSRAFF TGTGCCAGCAGTCATATCTTCAGTAGAGCTTTCTTT
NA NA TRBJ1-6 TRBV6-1 CASTGSGANSPLHF TGTGCCAGTACTGGGTCCGGGGCAAATTCACCCCTCCACTTT
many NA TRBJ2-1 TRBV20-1 CSARDQQGVLYNEQFF TGCAGTGCTAGAGATCAGCAGGGAGTATTATACAATGAGCAGTTCTTC
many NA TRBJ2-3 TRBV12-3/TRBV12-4 CASSFGPSGTDTQYF TGTGCCAGCAGTTTTGGGCCGTCCGGCACAGATACGCAGTATTTT
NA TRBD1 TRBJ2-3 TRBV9 CASSVVNRGRIADTQYF TGTGCCAGCAGCGTAGTGAACAGGGGTAGGATTGCAGATACGCAGTATTTT
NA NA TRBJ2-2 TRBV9 CASSVGSLNTGELFF TGTGCCAGCAGCGTAGGGTCCCTGAACACCGGGGAGCTGTTTTTT
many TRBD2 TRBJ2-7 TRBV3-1 CASSQDDEREDEQYF TGTGCCAGCAGCCAAGATGACGAGCGGGAGGACGAGCAGTACTTC
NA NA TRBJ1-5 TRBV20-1 CSARRVGNQPQHF TGCAGTGCAAGGAGGGTGGGCAATCAGCCCCAGCATTTT
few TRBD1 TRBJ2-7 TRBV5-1 CASSNIGTGLHEQYF TGCGCCAGCAGCAATATAGGGACAGGGCTGCACGAGCAGTACTTC
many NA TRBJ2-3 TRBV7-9 CASSLPDLKILGDTQYF TGTGCCAGCAGCTTACCGGATCTTAAGATCCTGGGAGATACGCAGTATTTT
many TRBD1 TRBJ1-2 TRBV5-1 CASSTTRQGGGYTF TGCGCCAGCAGCACAACCCGACAGGGAGGAGGCTACACCTTC
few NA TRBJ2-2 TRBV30 CAWSLGTGELFF TGTGCCTGGAGTCTAGGGACCGGGGAGCTGTTTTTT
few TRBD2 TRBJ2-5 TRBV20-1 CSAATTSGRAGETQYF TGCAGTGCTGCCACGACTAGCGGGAGGGCCGGGGAGACCCAGTACTTC